This TCR beta chain was sequenced during a study of PD-1 blockade in classical Hodgkin lymphoma. Study-wide results and limits: Newly diagnosed patients reportedly trailed healthy donors in baseline TCR diversity. There was a significant rise in CD4+ TCR diversity by C4D1, with no such rise for CD8+. After ASCT, patients who started nivolumab under 1 year later were excluded.

Remarks on this clone: The antigen remains undetermined.

Clones were read by immunoSEQ multiplex PCR, and TCRdb kept only the in-frame ones, dropping some. The sample yields 30,000 to 35,000 clones, roughly four fifths seen once. Each and every patient relapsed after autologous stem cell transplantation, and patients got differing brentuximab vedotin exposure. The V segment lost 6 bases and the J segment 10 bases; nucleotides outside the gene matches: 6. This CDR3 has 13 amino acids. The germline V gene has CDR1 SGHTA and CDR2 FQGNSA. This specimen was peripheral blood mononuclear cells (PBMCs), taken at baseline. The V gene is TRBV7-2, the J gene TRBJ2-3; 11 nucleotides match TRBD2. The receptor was isolated from a human donor with classical Hodgkin lymphoma. CDR3 in DNA: TGTGCCAGCAGAGGGACTAGCGGTTTTCCGCAGTATTTT. Protein: CASRGTSGFPQYF.